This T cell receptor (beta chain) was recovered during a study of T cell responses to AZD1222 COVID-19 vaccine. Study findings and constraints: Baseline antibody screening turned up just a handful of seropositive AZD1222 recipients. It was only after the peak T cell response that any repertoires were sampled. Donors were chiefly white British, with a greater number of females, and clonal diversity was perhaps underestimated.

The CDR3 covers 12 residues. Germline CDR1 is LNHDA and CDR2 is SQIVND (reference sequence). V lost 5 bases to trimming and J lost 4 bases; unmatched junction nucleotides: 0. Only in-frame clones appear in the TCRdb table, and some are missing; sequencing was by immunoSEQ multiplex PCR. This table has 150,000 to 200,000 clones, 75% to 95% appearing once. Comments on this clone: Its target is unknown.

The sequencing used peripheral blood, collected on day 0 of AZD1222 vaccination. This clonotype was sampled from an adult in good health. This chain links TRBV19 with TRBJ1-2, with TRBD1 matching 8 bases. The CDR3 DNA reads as TGTGCCAGTAGTGACAGGGGCTATGGCTACACCTTC. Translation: CASSDRGYGYTF.